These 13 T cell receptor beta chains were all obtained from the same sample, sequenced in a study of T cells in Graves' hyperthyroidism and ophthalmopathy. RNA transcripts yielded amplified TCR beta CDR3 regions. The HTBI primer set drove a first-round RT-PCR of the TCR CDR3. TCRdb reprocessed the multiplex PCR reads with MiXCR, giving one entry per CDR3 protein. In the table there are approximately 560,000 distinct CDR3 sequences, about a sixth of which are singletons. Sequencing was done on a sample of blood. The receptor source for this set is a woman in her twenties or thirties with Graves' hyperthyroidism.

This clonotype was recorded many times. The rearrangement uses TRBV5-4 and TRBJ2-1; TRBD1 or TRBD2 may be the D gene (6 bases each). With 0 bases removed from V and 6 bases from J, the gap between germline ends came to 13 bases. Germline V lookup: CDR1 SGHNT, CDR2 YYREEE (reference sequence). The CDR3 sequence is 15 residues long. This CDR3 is CASSLGRRDTNEQFF. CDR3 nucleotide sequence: TGTGCCAGCAGCTTGGGTAGGCGGGACACCAATGAGCAGTTCTTC.

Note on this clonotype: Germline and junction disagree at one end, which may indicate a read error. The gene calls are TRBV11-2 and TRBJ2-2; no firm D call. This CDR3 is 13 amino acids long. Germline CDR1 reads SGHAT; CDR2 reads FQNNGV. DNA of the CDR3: TGTGCCAGCAGCCTAGAGCAGACCGGGGAGCTGTTTTTT. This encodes CASSLEQTGELFF.

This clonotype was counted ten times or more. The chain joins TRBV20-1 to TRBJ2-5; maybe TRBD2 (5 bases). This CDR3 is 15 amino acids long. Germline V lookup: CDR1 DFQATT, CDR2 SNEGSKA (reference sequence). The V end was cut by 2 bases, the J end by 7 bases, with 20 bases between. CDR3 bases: TGCAGTGCTAGACCTGAGGACCGCCCCGGGGTGACCCAGTACTTC. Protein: CSARPEDRPGVTQYF.

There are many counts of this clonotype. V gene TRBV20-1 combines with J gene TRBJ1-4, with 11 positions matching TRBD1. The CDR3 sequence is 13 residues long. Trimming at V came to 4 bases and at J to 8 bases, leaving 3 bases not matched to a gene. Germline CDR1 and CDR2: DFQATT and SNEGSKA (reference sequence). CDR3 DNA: TGCAGTGCTACGGACAGGGGGCAGGAAAAACTGTTTTTT. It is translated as CSATDRGQEKLFF.

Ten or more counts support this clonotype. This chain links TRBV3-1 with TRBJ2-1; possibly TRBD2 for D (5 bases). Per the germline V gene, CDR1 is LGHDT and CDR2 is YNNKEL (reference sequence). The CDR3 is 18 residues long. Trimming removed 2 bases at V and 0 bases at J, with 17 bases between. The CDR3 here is CASSQYQTGFDSYNEQFF. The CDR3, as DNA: TGTGCCAGCAGCCAATATCAGACGGGATTTGACTCCTACAATGAGCAGTTCTTC.

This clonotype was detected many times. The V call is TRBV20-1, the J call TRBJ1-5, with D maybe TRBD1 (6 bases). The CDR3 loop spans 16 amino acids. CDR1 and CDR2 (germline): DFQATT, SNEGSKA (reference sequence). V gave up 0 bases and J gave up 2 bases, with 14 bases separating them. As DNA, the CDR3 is TGCAGTGCTAGAGATGCGGGGGGCGCGGGCAATCAGCCCCAGCATTTT. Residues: CSARDAGGAGNQPQHF.

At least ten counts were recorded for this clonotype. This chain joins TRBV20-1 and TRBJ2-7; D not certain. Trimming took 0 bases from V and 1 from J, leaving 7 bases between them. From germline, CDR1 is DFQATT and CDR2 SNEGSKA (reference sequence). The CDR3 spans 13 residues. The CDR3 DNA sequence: TGCAGTGCTAGAGATAGAAGATCCTACGAGCAGTACTTC. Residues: CSARDRRSYEQYF.

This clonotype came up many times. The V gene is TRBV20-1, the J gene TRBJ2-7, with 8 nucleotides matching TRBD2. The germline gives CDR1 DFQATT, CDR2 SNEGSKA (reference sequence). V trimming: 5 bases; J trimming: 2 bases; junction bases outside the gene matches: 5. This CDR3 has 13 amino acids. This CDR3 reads CSARSGGPYEQYF. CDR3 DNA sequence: TGCAGTGCTCGAAGCGGGGGACCCTACGAGCAGTACTTC.

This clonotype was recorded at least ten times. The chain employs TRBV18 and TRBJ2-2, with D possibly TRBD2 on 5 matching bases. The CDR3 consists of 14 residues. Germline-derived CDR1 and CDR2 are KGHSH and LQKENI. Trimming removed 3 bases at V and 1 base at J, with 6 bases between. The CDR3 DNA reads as TGTGCCAGCTCACCTACTAGGAACACCGGGGAGCTGTTTTTT. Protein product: CASSPTRNTGELFF.

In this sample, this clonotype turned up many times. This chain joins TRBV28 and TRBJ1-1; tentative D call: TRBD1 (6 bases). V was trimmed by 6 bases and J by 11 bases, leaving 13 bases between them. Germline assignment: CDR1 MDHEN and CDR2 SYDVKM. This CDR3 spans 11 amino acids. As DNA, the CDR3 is TGTGCCAGCAGAGCAGGGGTTTCGGCTTTCTTT. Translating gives CASRAGVSAFF.

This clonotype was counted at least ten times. This CDR3 reads CASSSTTSGRIPDTQYF. CDR3 DNA: TGTGCCAGCAGCTCAACGACTAGCGGGAGAATCCCAGATACGCAGTATTTT. This rearrangement joins TRBV28 to TRBJ2-3, with 12 positions matching TRBD2. J was trimmed by 4 bases and V by 6 bases; bases with no gene match: 11. CDR1 is MDHEN, CDR2 SYDVKM, per germline. CDR3 length equals 17 residues.

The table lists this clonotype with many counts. In DNA form, the CDR3 reads TGTGCCAGCAGTATTGCGGCCGTGAGCACAGATACGCAGTATTTT. This sequence encodes CASSIAAVSTDTQYF. The V call is TRBV14, the J call TRBJ2-3; no reliable D call. V was pared by 6 bases and J by 0 bases, with 13 bases between. Per the germline V gene, CDR1 is SGHDN and CDR2 is FVKESK. The CDR3 loop spans 15 amino acids.

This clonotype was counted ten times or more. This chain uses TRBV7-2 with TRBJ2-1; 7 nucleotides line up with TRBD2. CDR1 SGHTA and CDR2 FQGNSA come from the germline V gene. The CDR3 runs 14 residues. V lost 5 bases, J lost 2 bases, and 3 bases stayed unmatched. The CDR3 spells CASSREDPYNEQFF. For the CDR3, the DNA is TGTGCCAGCAGCCGGGAGGACCCCTACAATGAGCAGTTCTTC.